This T cell receptor beta chain appears in the sequencing data of a study of blood T cell repertoires in COVID-19. In the original analysis: Estimated nucleated cell counts came from reference gene primer amplification. Only in-frame clones appear in the TCRdb table, and some are missing; sequencing was by immunoSEQ multiplex PCR. V and J calls and clone size come straight from that table; D and trimming were deduced from the DNA. This sample has about 110,000 clones, with almost 90% found just once. Sequencing input: peripheral blood. The clonotype originates from a woman between 50 and 59 years old with active or convalescent COVID-19.

The CDR3 region is CASSPKRLAGGQETQYF. The CDR3 DNA is TGTGCCAGCAGCCCGAAGCGACTAGCGGGAGGGCAAGAGACCCAGTACTTC. The chain joins TRBV7-9 to TRBJ2-5; TRBD2 agrees at 14 bases. Looked up from germline, CDR1 is SEHNR and CDR2 is FQNEAQ (reference sequence). The trim removed 5 bases at V and 2 bases at J, leaving 7 bases unmatched. The CDR3 length is 17 residues.